The T cell receptor (beta chain) under discussion was sequenced for a study of Tregs in tolerant kidney transplant recipients. Study outcomes and limitations: Biological reproducibility was not directly addressed in this study.

After removal of 3 bases from V and 4 bases from J, the junction contained 8 bases not matched to a gene. There are 15 residues in the CDR3. Germline V gene data show CDR1 as SGHVS and CDR2 as FQNEAQ. This clone was counted a few times. Antigen: not known. The table came from immunoSEQ multiplex PCR; TCRdb's copy has only in-frame clones and leaves some out. This repertoire shows tens of thousands of clones, roughly 89% found once; its top ten account for 4.5% to 5.5%. J is TRBJ2-7 and V is TRBV7-8; 8 bases are shared with TRBD1. The source material was CD4+ T cells from blood. The receptor's source is a human donor in good health. The CDR3 is CASSFQQGDRYEQYF. As DNA, the CDR3 is TGTGCCAGCAGCTTTCAACAGGGGGATAGGTACGAGCAGTACTTC. The full variable domain, in which reference TRBV7-8 and TRBJ2-7 provide the parts outside the CDR3, is GAGVSQSPRYKVAKRGQDVALRCDPISGHVSLFWYQQALGQGPEFLTYFQNEAQLDKSGLPSDRFFAERPEGSVSTLKIQRTQQEDSAVYLCASSFQQGDRYEQYFGPGTRLTVT.